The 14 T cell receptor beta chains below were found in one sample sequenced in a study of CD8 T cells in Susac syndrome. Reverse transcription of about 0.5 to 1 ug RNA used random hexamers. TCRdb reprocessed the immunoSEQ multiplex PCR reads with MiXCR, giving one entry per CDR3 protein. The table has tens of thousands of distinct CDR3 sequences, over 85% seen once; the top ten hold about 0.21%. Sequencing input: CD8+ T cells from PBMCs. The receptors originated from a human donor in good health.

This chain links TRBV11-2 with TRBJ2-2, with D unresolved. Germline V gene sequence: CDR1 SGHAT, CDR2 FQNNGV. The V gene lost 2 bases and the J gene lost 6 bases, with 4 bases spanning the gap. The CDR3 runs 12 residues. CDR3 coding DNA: TGTGCCAGCAGCTTACAGCCCGGGGAGCTGTTTTTT. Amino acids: CASSLQPGELFF.

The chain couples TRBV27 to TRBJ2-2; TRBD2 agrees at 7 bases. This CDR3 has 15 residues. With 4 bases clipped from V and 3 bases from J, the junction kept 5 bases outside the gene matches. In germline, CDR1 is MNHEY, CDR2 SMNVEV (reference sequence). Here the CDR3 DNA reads TGTGCCAGCAGTTCGGGGGGTTGGGACACCGGGGAGCTGTTTTTT. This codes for CASSSGGWDTGELFF.

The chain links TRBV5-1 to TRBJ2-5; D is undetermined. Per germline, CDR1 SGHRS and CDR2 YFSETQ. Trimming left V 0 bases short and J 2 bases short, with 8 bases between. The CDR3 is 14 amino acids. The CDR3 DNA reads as TGCGCCAGCAGCTTGGGGGGTCGGCAAGAGACCCAGTACTTC. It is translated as CASSLGGRQETQYF.

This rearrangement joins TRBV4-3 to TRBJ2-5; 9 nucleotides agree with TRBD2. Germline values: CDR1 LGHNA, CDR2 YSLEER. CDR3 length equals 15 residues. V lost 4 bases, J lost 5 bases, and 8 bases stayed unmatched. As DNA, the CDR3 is TGCGCCAGCAGCCCCAGCGGGGGGTTGGCGGAGACCCAGTACTTC. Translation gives CASSPSGGLAETQYF.

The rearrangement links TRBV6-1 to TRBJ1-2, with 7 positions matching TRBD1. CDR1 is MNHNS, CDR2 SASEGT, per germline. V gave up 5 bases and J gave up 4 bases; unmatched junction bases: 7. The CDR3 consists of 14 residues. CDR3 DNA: TGTGCCAGCAGTCAGGGACAGCAACTCTATGGCTACACCTTC. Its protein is CASSQGQQLYGYTF.

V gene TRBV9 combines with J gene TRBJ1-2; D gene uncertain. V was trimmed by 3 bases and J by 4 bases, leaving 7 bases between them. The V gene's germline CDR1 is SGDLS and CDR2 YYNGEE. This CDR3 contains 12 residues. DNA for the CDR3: TGTGCCAGCAGCGACGGCTTCTATGGCTACACCTTC. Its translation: CASSDGFYGYTF.

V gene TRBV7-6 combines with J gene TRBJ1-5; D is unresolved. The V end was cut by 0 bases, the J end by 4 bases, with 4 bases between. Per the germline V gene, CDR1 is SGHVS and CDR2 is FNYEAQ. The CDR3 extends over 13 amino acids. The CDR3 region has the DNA TGTGCCAGCAGCTTAGCACAGAATCAGCCCCAGCATTTT. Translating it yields CASSLAQNQPQHF.

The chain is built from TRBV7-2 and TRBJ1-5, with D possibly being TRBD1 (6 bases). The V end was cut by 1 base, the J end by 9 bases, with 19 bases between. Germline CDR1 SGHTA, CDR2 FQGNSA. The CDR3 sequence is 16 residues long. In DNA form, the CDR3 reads TGTGCCAGCAGCTTAGGCTCTTACAGGGTAGAAAGGCCCCAGCATTTT. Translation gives CASSLGSYRVERPQHF.

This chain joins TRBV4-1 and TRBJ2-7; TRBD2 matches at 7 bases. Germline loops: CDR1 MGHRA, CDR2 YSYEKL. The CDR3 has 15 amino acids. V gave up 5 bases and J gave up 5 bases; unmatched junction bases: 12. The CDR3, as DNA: TGCGCCAGCAGCAATATAGCGGGCGCGGACCACGAGCAGTACTTC. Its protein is CASSNIAGADHEQYF.

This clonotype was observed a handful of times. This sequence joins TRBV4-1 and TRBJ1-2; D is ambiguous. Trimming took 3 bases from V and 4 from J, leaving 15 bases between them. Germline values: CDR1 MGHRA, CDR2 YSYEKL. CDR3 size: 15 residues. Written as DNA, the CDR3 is TGCGCCAGCAGCCAGAAGATGGGTCAGAGCTATGGCTACACCTTC. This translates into CASSQKMGQSYGYTF.

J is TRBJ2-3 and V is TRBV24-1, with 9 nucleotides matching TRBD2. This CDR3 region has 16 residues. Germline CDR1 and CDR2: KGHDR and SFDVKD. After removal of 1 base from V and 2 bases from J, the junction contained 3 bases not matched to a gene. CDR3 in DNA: TGTGCCACCAGTGATTTCCAGCGGGGGGACACAGATACGCAGTATTTT. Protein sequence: CATSDFQRGDTDTQYF.

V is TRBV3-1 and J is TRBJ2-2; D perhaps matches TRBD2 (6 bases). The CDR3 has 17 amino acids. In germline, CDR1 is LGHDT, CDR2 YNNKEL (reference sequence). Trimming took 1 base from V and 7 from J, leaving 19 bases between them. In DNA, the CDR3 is TGTGCCAGCAGCCAAGGAGGTCGGGGGAGAGGTGGCGGGGAGCTGTTTTTT. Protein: CASSQGGRGRGGGELFF. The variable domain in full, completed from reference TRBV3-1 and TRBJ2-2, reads DTAVSQTPKYLVTQMGNDKSIKCEQNLGHDTMYWYKQDSKKFLKIMFSYNNKELIINETVPNRFSPKSPDKAHLNLHINSLELGDSAVYFCASSQGGRGRGGGELFFGEGSRLTVL.

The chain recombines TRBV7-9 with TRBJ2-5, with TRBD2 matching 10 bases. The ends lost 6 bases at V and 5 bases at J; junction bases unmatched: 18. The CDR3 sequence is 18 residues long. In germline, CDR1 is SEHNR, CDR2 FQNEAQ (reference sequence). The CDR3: CASREAPSGGPSTETQYF. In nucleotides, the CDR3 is TGTGCCAGCAGGGAGGCGCCTAGCGGGGGCCCCTCAACGGAGACCCAGTACTTC.

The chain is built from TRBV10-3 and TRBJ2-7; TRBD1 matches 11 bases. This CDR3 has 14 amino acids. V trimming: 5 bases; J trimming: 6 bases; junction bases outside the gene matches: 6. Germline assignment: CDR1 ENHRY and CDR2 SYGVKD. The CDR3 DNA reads TGTGCCATCAGTAATCCCGGGACAGGGGGCGAGCAGTACTTC. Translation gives CAISNPGTGGEQYF.